The 7 T cell receptor beta chains below come from one sample, sequenced in a study of CD8 T cells in ankylosing spondylitis. TCRdb analysed the 5' RACE reads with MiXCR anew, one entry per CDR3 protein. This table holds fewer than 650,000 distinct CDR3 sequences, roughly 13% found once. Whole-study results and caveats: Several highly homologous variants made up a TCR beta motif, and this motif appeared characteristic of ankylosing spondylitis blood.

These receptors lack a known antigen. The sample comprised blood, either unsorted or a sorted T cell fraction (not recorded which). All receptors derive from a male donor with ankylosing spondylitis.

The chain carries TRBV5-1 and TRBJ2-5; D gene ambiguous. Germline loops: CDR1 SGHRS, CDR2 YFSETQ. Trimming stripped 0 bases from V and 4 bases from J, with 7 bases between. The CDR3 contains 13 residues. CDR3 region: CASSLDNRETQYF. The CDR3 DNA sequence: TGCGCCAGCAGCTTGGATAACCGAGAGACCCAGTACTTC.

The chain couples TRBV5-1 to TRBJ2-1, with TRBD2 identical over 9 bases. Germline CDR1 SGHRS, CDR2 YFSETQ. After removal of 0 bases from V and 5 bases from J, the junction contained 3 bases not matched to a gene. The CDR3 contains 15 residues. CDR3 sequence: CASSLGAGGDNEQFF. The CDR3 DNA follows: TGCGCCAGCAGCTTGGGGGCGGGAGGGGACAATGAGCAGTTCTTC.

This clonotype has more than one count but fewer than ten. This chain connects TRBV15 to TRBJ2-1, with 11 bases identical to TRBD2. The CDR3 extends over 14 amino acids. The J segment lost 7 bases and the V segment lost 3 bases, leaving 2 bases of the junction unmatched. Germline V gene sequence: CDR1 LNHNV, CDR2 YYDKDF (reference sequence). CDR3 sequence reads: CATSRGLAENEQFF. The CDR3 DNA follows: TGTGCCACCAGCAGGGGACTAGCGGAGAATGAGCAGTTCTTC.

The chain is built from TRBV24-1 and TRBJ1-5; 10 bases agree with TRBD1. Trimming at V came to 5 bases and at J to 5 bases, leaving 5 bases not matched to a gene. This CDR3 spans 15 amino acids. Per germline, CDR1 KGHDR and CDR2 SFDVKD. CDR3 nucleotides: TGTGCCACCAGTGTCCAAGGACAGGGGGATCAGCCCCAGCATTTT. It codes for CATSVQGQGDQPQHF.

This clonotype was counted between two and nine times. V usage is TRBV7-9 and J usage is TRBJ2-7; D possibly corresponds to TRBD2 (5 bases). Germline V gene data show CDR1 as SEHNR and CDR2 as FQNEAQ (reference sequence). V lost 5 bases and J 2 bases, leaving 10 bases between the germline ends. The CDR3 is 13 residues long. The CDR3 DNA reads as TGTGCCAGCAGCCCGGGAAAAACCTACGAGCAGTACTTC. Protein sequence: CASSPGKTYEQYF.

This clonotype came up many times. The rearrangement links TRBV20-1 to TRBJ1-2, with 10 bases lining up with TRBD1. Per the germline V gene, CDR1 is DFQATT and CDR2 is SNEGSKA (reference sequence). The CDR3 extends over 17 amino acids. With 1 base clipped from V and 5 bases from J, the junction kept 13 bases outside the gene matches. CDR3 sequence: CSARGGPDRGLAYGYTF. CDR3 DNA sequence: TGCAGTGCTAGAGGGGGACCCGACAGGGGGCTCGCTTATGGCTACACCTTC.

This clonotype was seen a few times. The chain carries TRBV24-1 and TRBJ2-7, with 10 bases lining up with TRBD2. CDR1 KGHDR and CDR2 SFDVKD come from the germline V gene. V trimming: 2 bases; J trimming: 2 bases; junction bases outside the gene matches: 2. The CDR3 loop spans 15 amino acids. CDR3 sequence reads: CATSDSTSGTYEQYF. CDR3 DNA sequence: TGTGCCACCAGTGATTCTACTAGCGGGACCTACGAGCAGTACTTC.